What follows describes a single T cell receptor beta chain. What it recognizes is unknown. This sample was included in a study of T cells in tuberculosis. Looking at the study overall: CD1B tetramers identified T cells specific for mycobacterial lipid GMM. IGRA-negative adolescents, IGRA-positive adolescents with latent tuberculosis and adults with active tuberculosis formed this South African cohort.

Regarding the study as a whole: Smaller alpha distances in active tuberculosis partly reflected shorter CDR3-alpha lengths.

From germline, CDR1 is MNHNS and CDR2 SASEGT. The ends were cut back, 2 bases at V and 0 bases at J, with 16 bases in the middle. The CDR3 is 17 residues long. Tuberculin skin test and IGRA determined adolescents' latent tuberculosis status at entry. The method was immunoSEQ multiplex PCR; TCRdb's version includes in-frame clones alone and lacks a portion of them. This sample has some 34,000 clones, with just under 95% found just once. The chain carries TRBV6-1 and TRBJ2-5; a weak D match, TRBD2 (5 bases). The sequence derives from a donor between 10 and 35 years old with latent tuberculosis or without tuberculosis infection. Some clones in this sample may be carry-over from other donors' samples. What was sequenced was PBMCs. The CDR3 reads CASSEYWTQIYQETQYF. The CDR3 region has the DNA TGTGCCAGCAGTGAATATTGGACTCAAATATACCAAGAGACCCAGTACTTC.